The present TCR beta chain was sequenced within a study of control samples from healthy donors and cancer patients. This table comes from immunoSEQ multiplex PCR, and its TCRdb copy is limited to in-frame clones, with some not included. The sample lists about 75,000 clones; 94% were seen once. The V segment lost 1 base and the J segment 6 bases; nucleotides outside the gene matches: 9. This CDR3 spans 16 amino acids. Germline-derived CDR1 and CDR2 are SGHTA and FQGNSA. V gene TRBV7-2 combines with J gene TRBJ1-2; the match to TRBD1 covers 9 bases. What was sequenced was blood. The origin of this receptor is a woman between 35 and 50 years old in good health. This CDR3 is CASSLVGTGPLDGYTF. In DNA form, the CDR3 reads TGTGCCAGCAGCTTAGTAGGGACAGGGCCACTTGATGGCTACACCTTC.